A single T cell receptor (beta chain) is shown here with its context. Authors' processing steps: Amplification with reference gene primers provided the estimates of nucleated cell counts. Produced via immunoSEQ multiplex PCR; TCRdb's table is partial and in-frame only. That table is the source of V, J and clone size, and D and trimming were worked out from the DNA. This sample has more than 60,000 clones, with roughly 89% found just once. These data are taken from a study of blood T cell repertoires in COVID-19. Study summary: Sites across the United States, Italy and Spain contributed samples from acute and convalescent COVID-19. T cells, B-cell-depleted T cells, or PBMCs supplied cDNA or gDNA.

The V and J ends lost 0 bases and 7 bases respectively, with 13 bases between them. CDR1 is MNHEY and CDR2 is SVGEGT in the germline V gene. The length of the CDR3 is 15 residues. J is TRBJ1-5 and V is TRBV6-2 or TRBV6-3; D is unclear. The sequencing input was peripheral blood. The TCR comes from a human donor in a cohort sampled during active COVID-19. CDR3 residues: CASSYSRGSGQPQHF. The CDR3 DNA follows: TGTGCCAGCAGTTACTCACGGGGTTCAGGACAGCCCCAGCATTTT.